At least ten counts were recorded for the clone carrying this T cell receptor (beta chain). Its antigen is as yet unknown. The data were taken from a study of T cells in Graves' hyperthyroidism and ophthalmopathy. Study-wide results and caveats: Onset of ophthalmopathy came a median approximately 6.9 months after the model predicted it.

TCR beta CDR3 sequences were amplified from RNA transcripts. Researchers ran a first-round RT-PCR on the TCR CDR3 using the HTBI primer set. MiXCR, applied by TCRdb to the multiplex PCR reads, yields one record per CDR3 protein. The table shows hundreds of thousands of distinct CDR3 sequences, with 14% to 15% occurring only once. The CDR3 has 15 amino acids. The germline V gene has CDR1 PRHDT and CDR2 FYEKMQ (reference sequence). V trimming: 1 base; J trimming: 6 bases; junction bases outside the gene matches: 5. Inclusion characteristics of ophthalmopathy patients comprised a Clinical Activity Score of at least 3, a NOSPECS grade of at least 4, and duration under 3 months.

Material: blood. V is TRBV13 and J is TRBJ1-2; 10 nucleotides agree with TRBD1. The clonotype comes from a man between 18 and 29 years old with Graves' ophthalmopathy. The CDR3 bases are TGTGCCAGCAGCTTAGTAGACAGGGGGCATAATGGCTACACCTTC. This translates into CASSLVDRGHNGYTF.